The 15 T cell receptor beta chains below all came from one sample that was sequenced in a study of CD8 T cells in Susac syndrome. Random hexamers were used to reverse transcribe about 0.45 to 1 ug of RNA. Each CDR3 protein gets one entry after TCRdb re-called the immunoSEQ multiplex PCR reads with MiXCR. The sample has 95,000 to 150,000 distinct CDR3 sequences; approximately 95% are singletons. Sequencing was performed on CD8+ T cells from PBMCs. Receptors originate from a human donor with multiple sclerosis.

V and J are TRBV27 and TRBJ1-1, with 9 nucleotides matching TRBD1. The CDR3 is 21 amino acids. Trimming removed 2 bases from V and 4 bases from J; junction bases left unmatched: 23. The germline V gene has CDR1 MNHEY and CDR2 SMNVEV (reference sequence). The CDR3 loop is CASSLHALRDRVRRPGTEAFF. For the CDR3, the DNA is TGTGCCAGCAGTTTACACGCCCTCCGGGACAGGGTTCGGCGGCCTGGCACTGAAGCTTTCTTT.

V usage is TRBV6-5 and J usage is TRBJ2-7, with 11 bases lining up with TRBD2. Germline V gene lookup returns CDR1 MNHEY and CDR2 SVGAGI. V gave up 8 bases and J gave up 2 bases; unmatched junction bases: 5. This CDR3 has 14 amino acids. Here the CDR3 DNA reads TGTGCCAGCGGCCTAGCGGGGGGCCCCTACGAGCAGTACTTC. Protein: CASGLAGGPYEQYF.

The V call is TRBV27, the J call TRBJ1-2, with 8 bases that match TRBD1. CDR3 size: 15 residues. In germline, CDR1 is MNHEY, CDR2 SMNVEV (reference sequence). Germline trimming cut 1 base from V and 4 bases from J; bases unmatched to any gene: 5. The CDR3 here is CASSLFTGGVYGYTF. The CDR3 DNA follows: TGTGCCAGCAGTTTATTTACAGGGGGTGTCTATGGCTACACCTTC.

J is TRBJ2-3 and V is TRBV27; possibly TRBD1 or TRBD2 for D (5 bases each). V lost 5 bases to trimming and J lost 7 bases, with 13 bases between them. Germline V gene lookup returns CDR1 MNHEY and CDR2 SMNVEV (reference sequence). CDR3 size: 13 residues. CDR3 sequence: CASSLGRSNTQYF. CDR3 bases: TGTGCCAGCAGTCTGGGACGGAGCAATACGCAGTATTTT.

This clonotype was seen only a few times. The chain couples TRBV6-5 to TRBJ2-1, with D maybe TRBD1 (6 bases). This CDR3 has 12 amino acids. Germline V gives CDR1 MNHEY, CDR2 SVGAGI. Deletions cut 2 bases from V and 8 bases from J, with 7 bases between. CDR3 bases: TGTGCCAGCAGTTACGGGGGCGATGAGCAGTTCTTC. As protein: CASSYGGDEQFF.

The chain employs TRBV6-2 or TRBV6-3 and TRBJ2-7; maybe TRBD2 (6 bases). The germline CDR1 and CDR2 sequences are MNHEY and SVGEGT. V lost 10 bases and J lost 4, with 23 bases in between. This CDR3 is 15 amino acids long. Here the CDR3 DNA reads TGTGCCACCAAGCAGCCCGCCGGGGGAAGTTACGAGCAGTACGTC. It codes for CATKQPAGGSYEQYV.

This clonotype has only a few counts. The J gene is TRBJ2-7, the V gene TRBV4-1, with D perhaps TRBD1 (5 bases). The CDR3 extends over 16 amino acids. Trimming removed 0 bases from V and 3 bases from J, with 15 bases in between. CDR1 is MGHRA, CDR2 YSYEKL, per germline. CDR3 coding DNA: TGCGCCAGCAGCCAAGATGTGGGGCCTCGGGTCTACGAGCAGTACTTC. Its translation: CASSQDVGPRVYEQYF.

The chain recombines TRBV19 with TRBJ1-2; 10 bases fit TRBD1. The CDR3 is made up of 15 amino acids. V shed 4 bases, J shed 6 bases, and the junction held 8 bases outside the gene matches. Germline CDR1 LNHDA, CDR2 SQIVND (reference sequence). The CDR3 spells CASSKDRGRSDGYTF. DNA of the CDR3: TGTGCCAGTAGTAAAGACAGGGGGCGATCGGATGGCTACACCTTC. The full variable domain, its missing parts supplied by reference TRBV19 and TRBJ1-2, is DGGITQSPKYLFRKEGQNVTLSCEQNLNHDAMYWYRQDPGQGLRLIYYSQIVNDFQKGDIAEGYSVSREKKESFPLTVTSAQKNPTAFYLCASSKDRGRSDGYTFGSGTRLTVV.

The chain joins TRBV7-9 to TRBJ2-5; no clear D gene. Trimming pared 3 bases from V and 5 bases from J, leaving 16 bases between. This CDR3 contains 15 residues. Per the germline V gene, CDR1 is SEHNR and CDR2 is FQNEAQ (reference sequence). The CDR3 protein is CASSFSSLGTETQYF. CDR3 DNA: TGTGCCAGCAGCTTTAGTTCGTTGGGTACGGAGACCCAGTACTTC.

The chain couples TRBV13 to TRBJ1-2; tentative D call: TRBD1 (5 bases). V was shortened by 2 bases and J by 8 bases, with 21 bases between the two germline ends. The CDR3 covers 16 residues. CDR1 and CDR2 (germline): PRHDT, FYEKMQ (reference sequence). In DNA form, the CDR3 reads TGTGCCAGCAGCTTAAGGGGCGGGATGTTGCAGAACGGCTACACCTTC. Translated: CASSLRGGMLQNGYTF.

This chain connects TRBV3-1 to TRBJ2-3, with a weak D call TRBD2 (6 bases). The CDR3 totals 16 residues. V lost 4 bases and J lost 2, with 16 bases in between. The germline V gene encodes CDR1 LGHDT and CDR2 YNNKEL (reference sequence). CDR3 DNA: TGTGCCAGCAGCCCCCCCCTGCGGGGTAACACAGATACGCAGTATTTT. This encodes CASSPPLRGNTDTQYF.

The chain joins TRBV5-1 to TRBJ2-5; 9 bases are a match to TRBD1. The CDR3 totals 15 residues. V shed 4 bases and J 5 bases; nucleotides not matched to a gene: 9. Germline V gene data show CDR1 as SGHRS and CDR2 as YFSETQ. This CDR3 is CASSTRDRELETQYF. CDR3 coding DNA: TGCGCCAGCAGCACCCGGGACAGGGAATTGGAGACCCAGTACTTC.

The chain combines TRBV4-1 with TRBJ2-7; D call uncertain. The V end was cut by 0 bases, the J end by 5 bases, with 17 bases between. CDR1 and CDR2 (germline): MGHRA, YSYEKL. The CDR3 contains 16 residues. The DNA for the CDR3 is TGCGCCAGCAGCCAAGACGTCGCCCGGGCCCGGCACGAGCAGTACTTC. This codes for CASSQDVARARHEQYF.

CDR3 bases: TGCAGCGTTGAGGGGGGCCCGACCTACGAGCAGTACTTC. This encodes CSVEGGPTYEQYF. The J gene is TRBJ2-7, the V gene TRBV29-1; D is possibly TRBD1 or TRBD2 (6 bases each). In germline, CDR1 is SQVTM, CDR2 ANQGSEA. V was clipped by 3 bases and J by 2 bases, with 11 bases between them. The length of the CDR3 is 13 residues.

This clonotype was observed a single time. This chain links TRBV5-6 with TRBJ2-3; 11 bases map to TRBD2. Germline V gene data show CDR1 as SGHDT and CDR2 as YYEEEE. This CDR3 region has 17 residues. The V segment lost 4 bases and the J segment 2 bases; nucleotides outside the gene matches: 9. CDR3 bases: TGTGCCAGCAGCCAAATATCTAGCGGGAGGCCCACAGATACGCAGTATTTT. It encodes CASSQISSGRPTDTQYF.